This record concerns one T cell receptor (beta chain) sequence. Its antigen is not yet known. No base quality information exists; no much larger clone differs at one position. Germline trimming amounts to 5 bases on V and 4 bases on J, with 16 as the count of junction bases outside the gene matches. The CDR3 has 17 amino acids, counting the end cysteine and phenylalanine. Kept here is only the CDR3 DNA, which spans 51 bases and is read in frame from base 1. For CDR1 and CDR2, the germline V gene lists SGHTA and FQGNSA. The sample originates from a study of shared clonotypes between healthy human individuals (dated by TCRdb to 2020 to 2022). Concerning the study at large: A couple of women and a few men aged 18 to 49 years were included in the cohort. Each donor's leukapheresis produced roughly between about 0.9 and 9.5 billion PBMCs. For each donor, CD4 naive and CD4 memory were each given three plates, CD8 naive was given two plates, and CD8 memory was given one plate. Blood TCR repertoires of five healthy adults were deeply sequenced to estimate repertoire size and the extent of clonotype sharing between individuals. To increase sequencing depth and limit assay-specific biases, different laboratories used diverse techniques to prepare libraries and sequence TCR repertoires. What the work shows at the level of the full study, not this receptor alone: Naive subsets generally had larger estimated clonotype richness than memory subsets did. Clonotypes shared by all four sorted-subset donors showed higher generation probabilities than non-shared clonotypes. Pairwise subsampling led to the expectation that sequencing depth would affect the degree of clonotype sharing among donors. Because the study included a small number of donors, the genetic and exposure-history diversity represented was limited. When a few donors were compared, the shared fraction of clonotypes was around 5.1% for naive CD4, about 4% for naive CD8, 2.3% for memory CD4, and around 0.37% for memory CD8. Even with the large sequencing depth, rarefaction of the sorted-subset datasets indicated that sequencing was incomplete. Sampling was restricted to blood, and TCR repertoires in tissues likely differ from the TCR repertoires found in blood.

TCR CDR3 regions were amplified from genomic DNA by multiplex PCR using the deep immunoSEQ assay. For each cell subset, the extracted genomic DNA was distributed evenly across all wells of several immunoSEQ 96-well plates, and each plate served as one replicate. Each replicate PCR for sorted subsets received around 200 ng genomic DNA, equal to some 32,000 T cell genomes. Purified libraries were measured with a Qubit 3.0 fluorometer, size-checked on a Bioanalyzer 2100, and measured again with the KAPA Library Quantification kit. Each immunoSEQ 96-well plate was sequenced on its own single-read 150-cycle Illumina NextSeq 550 flow cell. The paper's processing steps were these. Because the immunoSEQ output included only junctional sequences and no quality scores, the filtering could not be the same as the filtering used for full-length reads. Sequences were annotated with PyIR, a Python wrapper for IgBLAST v1.9, using IMGT germline references to assign V/J genes and CDR3. Reads were removed for weak V/J assignments (E-value above 1e-6), missing CDR3, stop codons, out-of-frame junctions, or ambiguous translated residues. V3J clonotypes were defined by identical inferred V gene, J gene, and CDR3 amino acid sequence. Percentage overlap between repertoires was computed as shared unique clonotypes divided by the size of the smaller repertoire. Richness of each repertoire was evaluated using RTK rarefaction, the Chao1 estimator, and Recon v2.1 estimates of unobserved clonotypes. Generation probabilities for all TCRbeta clonotypes obtained by the gDNA method from a handful of donors were computed using OLGA. What TCRdb holds here is the immuneACCESS table cut down to in-frame rearrangements. Part of the clones is not present; checked against another copy, under half of the missing clones reflect an unresolved V gene, and the others are unexplained. From that table come the V and J calls and clone size; the DNA was used to work out D and trimming. The sample table holds 850,000 to 1,200,000 clones, of which about 75% were seen once. The ten largest clones represent about 1.5% of the sample.

Healthy HIV-negative adults with no recently reported acute infections or vaccinations were included as donors. Every donor was a Caucasian adult residing in Nashville, Tennessee, USA. Magnetic negative selection was used to enrich CD4+ T cells, after which naive cells were positively selected on CD45RA and the negative fraction became the memory subset. After blood collection by leukapheresis, PBMCs were isolated using Ficoll-Histopaque density gradient centrifugation and then cryopreserved in the vapor phase of liquid nitrogen. Analytical flow cytometry was used to check the purity and quantity of every magnetically sorted T cell population. From each sorted fraction, genomic DNA was isolated and quantified by UV absorbance on a Nanodrop 2000c.

What was sequenced was memory CD4+ T cells sorted from blood. The intended sense of this specimen's cell subset or site label: CD45RA-negative fraction. The origin of this receptor is a man between 18 and 29 years old in good health. The sequence joins TRBV7-2 to TRBJ2-5; 7 central bases correspond to TRBD1. The CDR3 in this case is CASSPRQGRGLGETQYF. The DNA sequence reads TGTGCCAGCAGCCCGCGGCAGGGCAGGGGGTTGGGAGAGACCCAGTACTTC.